The entry below describes one TCR beta chain. The data derive from a study of human thymus T cells. Libraries were prepared by immunoSEQ multiplex PCR; TCRdb keeps only in-frame clonotypes and omits some of them. This table has 120,000 or so clones, around 94% appearing once. From resections taken during corrective heart surgery, the thymus tissue was obtained. Healthy Finnish infants undergoing corrective surgery for congenital heart defects were used as donors. Per the germline V gene, CDR1 is PRHDT and CDR2 is FYEKMQ (reference sequence). V lost 7 bases and J lost 1, with 17 bases in between. The CDR3 has 15 residues.

The chain is built from TRBV13 and TRBJ2-7; D is possibly TRBD1 or TRBD2 (5 bases each). The specimen sequenced was thymus tissue. The clonotype comes from a boy under three years old with a congenital heart defect but otherwise immunologically healthy. The DNA of the CDR3 is TGTGCCAGCACTCAACGAGGGGCGCCTTCCTACGAGCAGTACTTC. It yields the protein CASTQRGAPSYEQYF.